This T cell receptor beta chain was identified in a study of T cell repertoires in cytomegalovirus infection. Study-level information: As its CMV epitopes, the study selected recently identified HLA-C-restricted and well-studied HLA-B-restricted targets. Signatures in public TCR beta sequences pointed to both CMV infection and matching HLA type. Findings and limits, study-wide: Identification of carriers of CMV plus the relevant HLA was achieved through cumulative public TCR beta family frequency. Clonotype analysis showed dominance of the ex vivo response by HLA-C-restricted CMV-specific TCR beta clonotypes.

A note on this clonotype: Its target is unknown.

This CDR3 comprises 15 residues. Looked up from germline, CDR1 is SGHVS and CDR2 is FQNEAQ. The ends lost 5 bases at V and 5 bases at J; junction bases unmatched: 10. TCRdb called the reads again in MiXCR, with one record for every CDR3 protein. The table includes roughly 730,000 distinct CDR3 sequences, around 31% detected once. The sequences come from cultured PBMCs, collected from culture after CMV antigen stimulation. The receptor was isolated from a human donor in good health (CMV status not recorded). Some clones in this sample may be carry-over from other donors' samples. The chain combines TRBV7-8 with TRBJ2-7; 9 nucleotides match TRBD1. Written as DNA, the CDR3 is TGTGCCAGCAGCACCGGGACAGGGCTGGCCGACGAGCAGTACTTC. Encoded protein: CASSTGTGLADEQYF.